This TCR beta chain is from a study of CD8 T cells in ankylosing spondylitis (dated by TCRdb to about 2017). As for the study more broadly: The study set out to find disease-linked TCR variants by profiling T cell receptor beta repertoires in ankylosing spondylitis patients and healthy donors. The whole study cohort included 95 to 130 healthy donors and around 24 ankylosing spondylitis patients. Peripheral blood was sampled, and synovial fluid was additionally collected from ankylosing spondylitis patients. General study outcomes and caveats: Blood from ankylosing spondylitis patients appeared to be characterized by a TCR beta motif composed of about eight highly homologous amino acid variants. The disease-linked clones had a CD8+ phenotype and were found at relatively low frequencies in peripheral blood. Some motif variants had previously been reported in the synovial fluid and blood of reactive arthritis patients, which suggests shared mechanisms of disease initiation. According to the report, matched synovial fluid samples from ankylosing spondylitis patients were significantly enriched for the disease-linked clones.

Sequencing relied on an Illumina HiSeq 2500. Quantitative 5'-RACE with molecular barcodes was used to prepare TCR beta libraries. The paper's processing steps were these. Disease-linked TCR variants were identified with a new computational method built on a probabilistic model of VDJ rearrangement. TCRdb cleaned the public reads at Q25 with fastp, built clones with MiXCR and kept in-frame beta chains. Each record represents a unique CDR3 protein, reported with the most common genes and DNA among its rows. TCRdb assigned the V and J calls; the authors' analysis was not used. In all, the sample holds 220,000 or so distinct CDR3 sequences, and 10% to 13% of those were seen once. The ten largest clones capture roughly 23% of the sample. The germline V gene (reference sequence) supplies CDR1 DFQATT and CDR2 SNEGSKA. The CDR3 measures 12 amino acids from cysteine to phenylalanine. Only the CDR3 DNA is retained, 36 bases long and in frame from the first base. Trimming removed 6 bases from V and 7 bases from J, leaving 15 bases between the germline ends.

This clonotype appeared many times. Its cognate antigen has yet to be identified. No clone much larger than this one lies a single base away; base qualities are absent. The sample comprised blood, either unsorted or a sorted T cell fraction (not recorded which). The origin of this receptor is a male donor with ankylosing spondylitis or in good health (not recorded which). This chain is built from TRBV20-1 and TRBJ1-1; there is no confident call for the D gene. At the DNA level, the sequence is TGCAGTGCGCAGGATCTATACCTTGAAGCTTTCTTT. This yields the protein CSAQDLYLEAFF.